This TCR beta chain was captured by sequencing in a study of OX40 agonist ivuxolimab in advanced cancers. The CDR3 loop spans 15 amino acids. Germline CDR1 SNHLY, CDR2 FYNNEI. Trimming cost V 6 bases and J 7 bases; bases outside gene matches: 8. Profiled with immunoSEQ multiplex PCR; TCRdb holds only in-frame clones, not every one. The sample lists approximately 89,000 clones, roughly 88% occurring once. The source is an adult with an advanced solid tumor such as melanoma, head and neck, liver or kidney cancer. The sample consisted of CD4+ or CD8+ T cells sorted from blood, taken in a trial of the OX40 agonist ivuxolimab. The chain has TRBV2 and TRBJ1-6; 8 bases are a match to TRBD1. As DNA, the CDR3 is TGTGCCAGCAGAGCCGGACAGGGAGGAAATTCACCCCTCCACTTT. As protein: CASRAGQGGNSPLHF.